This is a list of T cell receptor beta chains from one sample in a study of T cell responses to AZD1222 COVID-19 vaccine. The protocol was immunoSEQ multiplex PCR, while the TCRdb copy is restricted to in-frame clones and leaves out a portion. The table has 130,000 to 150,000 clones, 88% seen once. Sequencing used peripheral blood, obtained 28 days after the second dose of the MenACWY control vaccine. These receptors were collected from an adult who received the MenACWY meningococcal vaccine as a control. Each CDR3 is given with its conserved first and last residue. A D gene is named only where the DNA matches it firmly. Not every row has a clone size; where given, it reads once, few, many or a size class.

-	TRBD1	TRBJ1-1	TRBV6-6	CASSSTTGWTEAFF	TGTGCCAGCAGTTCCACGACAGGGTGGACTGAAGCTTTCTTT
-	-	TRBJ2-5	TRBV7-3	CASSRVPQETQYF	TGTGCCAGCAGTCGAGTTCCTCAAGAGACCCAGTACTTC
-	-	TRBJ2-2	TRBV6-2/TRBV6-3	CASSWGPSNTGELFF	TGTGCCAGCAGTTGGGGACCGTCGAACACCGGGGAGCTGTTTTTT
-	-	TRBJ2-5	TRBV28	CASSFLGGVGQQETQYF	TGTGCCAGCAGTTTCCTAGGAGGAGTAGGACAGCAAGAGACCCAGTACTTC
-	-	TRBJ1-1	TRBV5-1	CASSIGETRSEAFF	TGCGCCAGCAGTATAGGGGAAACCAGGTCTGAAGCTTTCTTT
-	-	TRBJ1-2	TRBV30	CAWSHSWRYTF	TGTGCCTGGAGTCACAGCTGGCGCTACACCTTC
-	-	TRBJ1-4	TRBV19	CASSIRDGSRSEKLFF	TGTGCCAGTAGTATCCGGGACGGTTCCCGAAGCGAAAAACTGTTTTTT
-	-	TRBJ2-3	TRBV4-1	CASRLQGVSTDTQYF	TGCGCCAGCAGGCTTCAAGGGGTCAGCACAGATACGCAGTATTTT
-	-	TRBJ1-5	TRBV6-5	CASSYSIPTVDQPQHF	TGTGCCAGCAGTTACTCGATTCCGACAGTGGATCAGCCCCAGCATTTT
-	TRBD2	TRBJ2-2	TRBV4-1	CASSLSGLAFTGELFF	TGCGCCAGCAGTCTATCCGGACTAGCGTTCACCGGGGAGCTGTTTTTT
-	-	TRBJ2-2	TRBV6-2/TRBV6-3	CASSPRRTGELFF	TGTGCCAGCAGTCCGAGGCGGACCGGGGAGCTGTTTTTT
-	TRBD1	TRBJ1-3	TRBV30	CAWSLTGGTGNTIYF	TGTGCCTGGAGTTTGACAGGGGGCACTGGAAACACCATATATTTT
-	TRBD1	TRBJ2-1	TRBV24-1	CATTGRTGEYEQFF	TGTGCCACCACGGGCCGGACAGGGGAATATGAGCAGTTCTTC
-	-	TRBJ1-5	TRBV6-6	CASIPAGASNQPQHF	TGTGCCAGCATCCCTGCGGGGGCCAGCAATCAGCCCCAGCATTTT
-	TRBD2	TRBJ2-7	TRBV29-1	CSAAGGGVYEQYF	TGCAGCGCCGCCGGCGGGGGGGTCTACGAGCAGTACTTC
once	-	TRBJ1-4	TRBV28	CASSLKGATNEKLFF	TGTGCCAGCAGTTTAAAGGGTGCAACTAATGAAAAACTGTTTTTT
-	-	TRBJ2-3	TRBV10-1	CASPWVTDTQYF	TGCGCCAGCCCTTGGGTCACAGATACGCAGTATTTT
-	-	TRBJ2-7	TRBV11-3	CASSSSGGPVFF	TGTGCCAGCAGCTCCTCCGGGGGTCCGGTATTCTTC
-	TRBD2	TRBJ2-3	TRBV28	CASSLAGGGTDTQYF	TGTGCCAGCAGTTTAGCGGGAGGCGGAACAGATACGCAGTATTTT
-	-	TRBJ1-2	TRBV6-1	CASSEASQGGIYGYTF	TGTGCCAGCAGTGAAGCATCGCAGGGTGGGATCTATGGCTACACCTTC
-	-	TRBJ1-2	TRBV18	CASSRLQDDGYTF	TGTGCCAGCTCACGACTACAAGACGATGGCTACACCTTC
-	TRBD1	TRBJ1-1	TRBV3-1/TRBV3-2	CASRDTGVVWVNTEAFF	TGTGCCAGCAGAGACACAGGGGTAGTTTGGGTTAACACTGAAGCTTTCTTT
-	TRBD1	TRBJ2-1	TRBV18	CASSLQTGYNEQFF	TGTGCCAGCTCACTTCAGACAGGGTACAATGAGCAGTTCTTC
-	TRBD1	TRBJ1-2	TRBV28	CASSSDRGRGYTF	TGTGCCAGCAGTTCGGACAGGGGGAGAGGCTACACCTTC
-	TRBD1	TRBJ2-3	TRBV7-3	CASSDPLTGADTQYF	TGTGCCAGCAGCGACCCATTAACAGGGGCAGATACGCAGTATTTT
-	-	TRBJ2-1	TRBV7-2	CASSLGTYNEQFF	TGTGCCAGCAGCTTGGGTACCTACAATGAGCAGTTCTTC
-	-	TRBJ1-1	TRBV12-3/TRBV12-4	CASSSSQSGMAFF	TGTGCCAGCAGTTCATCCCAATCAGGGATGGCTTTCTTT
-	TRBD1	TRBJ1-1	TRBV18	CASSPRTGDMNTEAFF	TGTGCCAGCTCACCCCGGACAGGTGATATGAACACTGAAGCTTTCTTT
-	TRBD2	TRBJ2-7	TRBV5-6	CASTRGGYEQYF	TGTGCCAGCACCCGGGGGGGTTACGAGCAGTACTTC
-	-	TRBJ1-1	TRBV15	CATSRDLVGTEAFF	TGTGCCACCAGCAGAGATCTGGTGGGCACTGAAGCTTTCTTT
-	-	TRBJ1-2	TRBV4-3	CASSLTGTGNYGYTF	TGCGCCAGCAGCTTGACCGGGACGGGGAACTATGGCTACACCTTC
-	-	TRBJ1-3	TRBV7-2	CASSLISGSSGNTIYF	TGTGCCAGCAGCTTAATCAGTGGGAGCTCTGGAAACACCATATATTTT
-	TRBD1	TRBJ2-7	TRBV10-3	CAICPGTGESYEQYF	TGTGCCATCTGTCCCGGGACAGGGGAATCCTACGAGCAGTACTTC
-	TRBD1	TRBJ1-5	TRBV18	CASSLQQGAHQPQHF	TGTGCCAGCTCACTTCAACAGGGGGCTCATCAGCCCCAGCATTTT
-	-	TRBJ1-2	TRBV19	CASTQMEAIGYTF	TGTGCCAGTACCCAGATGGAGGCGATTGGCTACACCTTC